The entry that follows covers one TCR beta chain sequence. V was pared by 6 bases and J by 2 bases, with 8 bases of the junction left unmatched. Germline V CDR1 and CDR2: LGHNA, YSLEER. The CDR3 contains 16 residues. 13 Jbeta primers and 60 Vbeta primers were used for the PCR. The method was immunoSEQ multiplex PCR; TCRdb's version includes in-frame clones alone and lacks a portion of them. The sample comprises some 130,000 clones, roughly 88% of which are singletons, and 1.5% to 2% rests with the top ten. This entry belongs to a study of cytomegalovirus exposure and HLA in healthy donors. The source material was PBMCs. This receptor was identified in a boy aged 10-17 years in good health and CMV-seronegative. The chain carries TRBV4-3 and TRBJ1-4, with TRBD1 identical over 8 bases. The CDR3 spells CASSKDRVITNEKLFF. The CDR3 bases are TGCGCCAGCAGTAAGGACAGGGTCATTACTAATGAAAAACTGTTTTTT.